The 30 T cell receptor beta chains below all came from one sample that was sequenced in a study of shared clonotypes between healthy human individuals. Generated by immunoSEQ multiplex PCR, the TCRdb table keeps only in-frame clones and is missing some. The sample gives 2,500,000 or so clones, 92% of which show up once; 0.37% is in the top ten. The sequenced sample was naive CD4+ T cells from PBMCs. Subset defined: CD45RA+ positively selected. The receptor set was obtained from a man aged 18 to 29 in good health. Some clones in this sample may be carry-over from other donors' samples.

The chain joins TRBV5-1 to TRBJ1-4, with 7 bases lining up with TRBD1. V dropped 5 bases and J dropped 8; count of bases not matched to a gene: 9. CDR1 SGHRS and CDR2 YFSETQ come from the germline V gene. The CDR3 covers 14 residues. As DNA, the CDR3 is TGCGCCAGCAGACAACCAGGGGGACGGGAAAAACTGTTTTTT. It codes for CASRQPGGREKLFF.

The chain links TRBV5-1 to TRBJ1-2; D remains unclear. Trimming cost V 5 bases and J 6 bases, with 20 bases left between them. The CDR3 consists of 15 residues. Germline values: CDR1 SGHRS, CDR2 YFSETQ. The CDR3 sequence: CASRTVPNGVDGYTF. The CDR3 coding sequence is TGCGCCAGCAGGACGGTCCCAAACGGGGTAGATGGCTACACCTTC.

The chain carries TRBV4-1 and TRBJ1-3; no clear D. V gave up 1 base and J gave up 0 bases, with 16 bases separating them. There are 18 residues in the CDR3. CDR1 is MGHRA, CDR2 YSYEKL, per germline. The CDR3 region is CASSQVAPGFSSGNTIYF. In DNA, the CDR3 is TGCGCCAGCAGCCAAGTCGCCCCCGGTTTCAGCTCTGGAAACACCATATATTTT.

The rearrangement uses TRBV4-1 and TRBJ1-5; perhaps TRBD1 as D (5 bases). The V and J ends lost 3 bases and 9 bases respectively, with 15 bases between them. The CDR3 contains 14 residues. CDR1 is MGHRA and CDR2 is YSYEKL in the germline V gene. The CDR3 DNA sequence: TGCGCCAGCAGCCAGGGGGACGGTGGCCTGCCCCAGCATTTT. This encodes CASSQGDGGLPQHF.

V usage is TRBV28 and J usage is TRBJ1-5; the D gene is possibly TRBD1 (6 bases). Trimming took off 2 bases at V and 5 bases at J, with 13 bases between the two ends. Germline V gene lookup returns CDR1 MDHEN and CDR2 SYDVKM. CDR3 length: 15 residues. CDR3 nucleotides: TGTGCCAGCAGTTTAACAGGGAGAGGCGATCAGCCCCAGCATTTT. Its translation: CASSLTGRGDQPQHF.

The rearrangement links TRBV5-1 to TRBJ1-1, with D maybe TRBD1 (6 bases). Germline CDR1 is SGHRS and CDR2 is YFSETQ. The V gene lost 2 bases and the J gene lost 7 bases, with 21 bases spanning the gap. The length of the CDR3 is 16 residues. The DNA of the CDR3 is TGCGCCAGCAGCTTAAGTCCGGGGGCGGCGGTCGGTGAAGCTTTCTTT. Its translation: CASSLSPGAAVGEAFF.

This clone was seen a single time. J is TRBJ2-1 and V is TRBV5-1; D possibly matches TRBD1 or TRBD2 (5 bases each). CDR1 SGHRS and CDR2 YFSETQ come from the germline V gene. The CDR3 totals 14 residues. V was trimmed by 0 bases and J by 8 bases, leaving 12 bases between them. The CDR3 protein is CASSLAWGFYEQFF. CDR3 coding DNA: TGCGCCAGCAGCTTGGCTTGGGGGTTCTATGAGCAGTTCTTC. Complete variable domain (other parts from reference TRBV5-1 and TRBJ2-1): KAGVTQTPRYLIKTRGQQVTLSCSPISGHRSVSWYQQTPGQGLQFLFEYFSETQRNKGNFPGRFSGRQFSNSRSEMNVSTLELGDSALYLCASSLAWGFYEQFFGPGTRLTVL.

The count of this clone is one. The rearrangement joins TRBV7-9 to TRBJ2-7; 7 bases are shared with TRBD2. Germline values: CDR1 SEHNR, CDR2 FQNEAQ (reference sequence). V was pared by 3 bases and J by 5 bases, with 10 bases of the junction left unmatched. CDR3 length equals 15 residues. The CDR3 sequence is CASSLGMAGAHEQYF. The CDR3 DNA is TGTGCCAGCAGCTTGGGTATGGCGGGAGCCCACGAGCAGTACTTC.

This clone was counted a single time. The genes are TRBV6-4 and TRBJ2-1, with D unclear. The CDR3 runs to 16 residues. V lost 0 bases to trimming and J lost 1 base, with 10 bases between them. Germline V gene sequence: CDR1 MRHNA, CDR2 SNTAGT. CDR3: CASSDSVGDSYNEQFF. DNA of the CDR3: TGTGCCAGCAGTGACTCCGTTGGGGATTCCTACAATGAGCAGTTCTTC.

On this clone: Other DNA sequences in the same sample also yield this CDR3. This rearrangement joins TRBV28 to TRBJ1-5; no clear D gene. CDR1 is MDHEN, CDR2 SYDVKM, per germline. The CDR3 extends over 15 amino acids. V was trimmed by 2 bases and J by 2 bases, leaving 10 bases between them. The chain's CDR3 is CASSLRGQGNQPQHF. The CDR3, as DNA: TGTGCCAGCAGTTTACGGGGTCAGGGCAATCAGCCCCAGCATTTT.

This clone was seen a handful of times. The gene calls are TRBV5-1 and TRBJ1-1; D is uncertain. CDR1 is SGHRS, CDR2 YFSETQ, per germline. The CDR3 sequence is 14 residues long. The V end was cut by 1 base, the J end by 0 bases, with 7 bases between. As DNA, the CDR3 is TGCGCCAGCAGCTTGTGGCAGGTGAACACTGAAGCTTTCTTT. Translated: CASSLWQVNTEAFF. The whole variable domain, remainder taken from reference TRBV5-1 and TRBJ1-1, is KAGVTQTPRYLIKTRGQQVTLSCSPISGHRSVSWYQQTPGQGLQFLFEYFSETQRNKGNFPGRFSGRQFSNSRSEMNVSTLELGDSALYLCASSLWQVNTEAFFGQGTRLTVV.

The chain combines TRBV5-4 with TRBJ2-2; D is possibly TRBD2 (6 bases). V was shortened by 5 bases and J by 3 bases, with 11 bases between the two germline ends. CDR1 SGHNT and CDR2 YYREEE come from the germline V gene (reference sequence). This CDR3 region has 14 residues. CDR3 DNA: TGTGCCAGCAGGGGGGGTCCCCACACCGGGGAGCTGTTTTTT. It encodes CASRGGPHTGELFF. Together with reference TRBV5-4 and TRBJ2-2, the CDR3 gives the full variable domain: ETGVTQSPTHLIKTRGQQVTLRCSSQSGHNTVSWYQQALGQGPQFIFQYYREEENGRGNFPPRFSGLQFPNYSSELNVNALELDDSALYLCASRGGPHTGELFFGEGSRLTVL.

V and J are TRBV28 and TRBJ2-3; D remains unclear. This CDR3 is built from 13 residues. Germline V lookup: CDR1 MDHEN, CDR2 SYDVKM. V lost 4 bases and J 2 bases, leaving 7 bases between the germline ends. Here the CDR3 reads CASSSSNTDTQYF. DNA of the CDR3: TGTGCCAGCAGTTCATCCAACACAGATACGCAGTATTTT.

V and J are TRBV9 and TRBJ2-5, with a weak D call TRBD2 (6 bases). Germline CDR1 reads SGDLS; CDR2 reads YYNGEE. The CDR3 consists of 13 residues. Trimming shortened V by 5 bases and J by 4 bases, and 12 bases separated the two germline ends. CDR3 sequence (DNA): TGTGCCAGCAGACCGGGAGTTGGAGAGACCCAGTACTTC. This encodes CASRPGVGETQYF. The variable domain in full, with the rest retrieved from reference TRBV9 and TRBJ2-5, is DSGVTQTPKHLITATGQRVTLRCSPRSGDLSVYWYQQSLDQGLQFLIQYYNGEERAKGNILERFSAQQFPDLHSELNLSSLELGDSALYFCASRPGVGETQYFGPGTRLLVL.

V and J are TRBV11-2 and TRBJ2-2; D might be TRBD1 or TRBD2, each matching 5 bases. The germline CDR1 and CDR2 sequences are SGHAT and FQNNGV. The V gene lost 1 base and the J gene lost 1 base, with 19 bases spanning the gap. The CDR3 loop spans 19 amino acids. In DNA form, the CDR3 reads TGTGCCAGCAGCTTAGCGGTATCATGGGGACGGGTGAACACCGGGGAGCTGTTTTTT. Amino acids: CASSLAVSWGRVNTGELFF.

The chain employs TRBV28 and TRBJ1-1; D unclear. CDR3 length: 11 residues. With 11 bases removed from V and 1 base from J, the gap between germline ends came to 8 bases. CDR1 is MDHEN, CDR2 SYDVKM, per germline. For the CDR3, the DNA is TGTGCCGTCAAAGGGAACACTGAAGCTTTCTTT. Translating it yields CAVKGNTEAFF.

The chain joins TRBV2 to TRBJ1-3, with D tentatively TRBD1 (6 bases). Germline CDR1 reads SNHLY; CDR2 reads FYNNEI. V gave up 4 bases and J gave up 2 bases, with 12 bases separating them. This CDR3 region has 15 residues. In nucleotides, the CDR3 is TGTGCCAGCAGTGGAGGGCAGGGGCCTGGAAACACCATATATTTT. Encoded protein: CASSGGQGPGNTIYF. Together with reference TRBV2 and TRBJ1-3, the CDR3 gives the full variable domain: EPEVTQTPSHQVTQMGQEVILRCVPISNHLYFYWYRQILGQKVEFLVSFYNNEISEKSEIFDDQFSVERPDGSNFTLKIRSTKLEDSAMYFCASSGGQGPGNTIYFGEGSWLTVV.

V gene TRBV6-1 combines with J gene TRBJ2-7; maybe TRBD1 (5 bases). The CDR3 covers 19 residues. Trimming pared 3 bases from V and 2 bases from J, leaving 26 bases between. Germline V gives CDR1 MNHNS, CDR2 SASEGT. In DNA, the CDR3 is TGTGCCAGCAGTGAGATATTAGACAGACCAAACCAGCTGCCCTACGAGCAGTACTTC. Its translation: CASSEILDRPNQLPYEQYF.

This clone appeared a single time. The chain couples TRBV18 to TRBJ2-7; 8 nucleotides match TRBD1. Germline CDR1 and CDR2: KGHSH and LQKENI. Losses at the gene ends were 6 bases for V and 4 bases for J; bases not matched to a gene: 8. The CDR3 totals 14 residues. Written as DNA, the CDR3 is TGTGCCAGCTCGACGACAGGGGCGATGTACGAGCAGTACTTC. Translating gives CASSTTGAMYEQYF.

J is TRBJ2-7 and V is TRBV5-4; 8 bases map to TRBD1. Germline CDR1 and CDR2: SGHNT and YYREEE (reference sequence). V was clipped by 7 bases and J by 1 base; unmatched bases: 7. The CDR3 extends over 14 amino acids. Here the CDR3 reads CASSNRDRSYEQYF. In DNA form, the CDR3 reads TGTGCCAGCTCTAACCGGGACAGGTCCTACGAGCAGTACTTC.

Worth noting for this clone: This specimen includes other DNA sequences encoding the same CDR3. J is TRBJ2-6 and V is TRBV19; D call uncertain. Germline CDR1 LNHDA, CDR2 SQIVND (reference sequence). Between the trimmed V and J ends, which lost 1 base and 2 bases, there was a span of 6 bases. The CDR3 runs to 15 residues. This CDR3 reads CASSIARAGANVLTF. CDR3 DNA: TGTGCCAGTAGTATAGCTAGGGCTGGGGCCAACGTCCTGACTTTC.

The chain couples TRBV4-2 to TRBJ2-5; 9 bases fit TRBD2. The trim removed 2 bases at V and 2 bases at J, leaving 6 bases unmatched. The CDR3 runs 16 residues. CDR1 is LGHNA, CDR2 YNFKEQ, per germline. The CDR3 loop is CASSQSPSGAQETQYF. The CDR3 coding sequence is TGTGCCAGCAGCCAATCCCCTAGCGGGGCGCAAGAGACCCAGTACTTC.

Notes on this clone: Compared with germline, one end of the junction differs, possibly owing to a read error. The sample has other DNA sequences that encode this CDR3 too. J is TRBJ1-2 and V is TRBV11-2, with 7 bases fitting TRBD1. The CDR3 covers 13 residues. In germline, CDR1 is SGHAT, CDR2 FQNNGV. The CDR3 bases are TGCGCCAGCAGCGCGACAGGGATATACGGCTACACCTTC. This sequence encodes CASSATGIYGYTF.

CDR3 sequence reads: CASSRQGSGRGNEQFF. The DNA of the CDR3 is TGCGCCAGCAGCCGCCAAGGGAGCGGGAGAGGGAATGAGCAGTTCTTC. The chain couples TRBV5-1 to TRBJ2-1; 8 nucleotides align to TRBD2. The V gene end was trimmed by 4 bases and the J gene end by 7 bases; junction bases not matched to a gene: 13. This CDR3 has 16 amino acids. CDR1 is SGHRS, CDR2 YFSETQ, per germline.

This sequence joins TRBV11-2 and TRBJ2-3; 9 bases line up with TRBD1. This CDR3 is built from 18 residues. The V and J ends lost 0 bases and 0 bases, in that order; junction bases with no gene match: 7. Per germline, CDR1 SGHAT and CDR2 FQNNGV. CDR3 bases: TGTGCCAGCAGCTTAGATCTTACGGGACAGGGTAGCACAGATACGCAGTATTTT. This sequence encodes CASSLDLTGQGSTDTQYF.

The chain has TRBV4-1 and TRBJ1-3; D is unresolved. The CDR3 is 14 residues long. Between the trimmed V and J ends, which lost 3 bases and 11 bases, there was a span of 17 bases. In germline, CDR1 is MGHRA, CDR2 YSYEKL. CDR3 residues: CASSHLPGPDAIYF. In DNA, the CDR3 is TGCGCCAGCAGCCATCTACCGGGCCCCGACGCCATATATTTT.

The chain carries TRBV27 and TRBJ2-2; the D is unclear. The germline V and J ends were trimmed by 3 bases and 1 base, with 12 bases remaining between them. The length of the CDR3 is 16 residues. CDR1 and CDR2 from the germline V gene are MNHEY and SMNVEV (reference sequence). The CDR3 nucleotides are TGTGCCAGCAGTTTTAGGGCCCCCGGGAACACCGGGGAGCTGTTTTTT. It encodes CASSFRAPGNTGELFF.

The rearrangement links TRBV4-1 to TRBJ1-4, with 8 nucleotides matching TRBD1. Per germline, CDR1 MGHRA and CDR2 YSYEKL. J gave up 8 bases and V 3 bases, and 5 bases lay outside the gene matches. The length of the CDR3 is 14 residues. This CDR3 is CASSHPPGGEKLFF. In nucleotides, the CDR3 is TGCGCCAGCAGCCATCCGCCAGGGGGCGAAAAACTGTTTTTT.

The CDR3 region is CASTPTQGIASTDTQYF. The CDR3, as DNA: TGCGCCAGCACCCCAACGCAGGGGATAGCTAGCACAGATACGCAGTATTTT. The chain combines TRBV4-1 with TRBJ2-3, with D perhaps TRBD1 (6 bases). V lost 7 bases, J lost 0 bases, and 20 bases lay in between. Germline V gene sequence: CDR1 MGHRA, CDR2 YSYEKL. This CDR3 has 17 amino acids.

This chain links TRBV18 with TRBJ1-2; D is uncertain. Germline V gene sequence: CDR1 KGHSH, CDR2 LQKENI. V shed 3 bases and J shed 4 bases, with 15 bases lying between them. This CDR3 comprises 15 residues. CDR3 coding DNA: TGTGCCAGCTCACCGGCGGCAGGTGTTTCCTATGGCTACACCTTC. Residues: CASSPAAGVSYGYTF.